This T cell receptor beta chain is from a study of T cells in Graves' hyperthyroidism and ophthalmopathy. Points from the study as a whole: Blood also held most thyroid clonotypes expanded beyond 0.001.

PBMCs stemmed from more than 7.5 ml fresh peripheral blood. RNA transcripts gave rise to amplified TCR beta CDR3 regions. First-round RT-PCR with HTBI primers amplified the TCR CDR3 region. TCRdb reprocessed the multiplex PCR reads with MiXCR, giving one entry per CDR3 protein. The data contain 500,000 or so distinct CDR3 sequences, over 15% of them singletons. In the case of this clonotype: Its antigen remains unknown. A read error may account for a junction end that differs from germline.

Germline lookup yields CDR1 SGHNT and CDR2 YYREEE (reference sequence). The length of the CDR3 is 17 residues. This chain uses TRBV5-4 with TRBJ2-7; the match to TRBD2 covers 11 bases. The sample was blood. The TCR was taken from a woman younger than 35 with Graves' ophthalmopathy. The DNA for the CDR3 is TGCGCCAGCAGCCGCCTCCTTAGCGGGAGGGACCGGAACGAGCAGTACTTC. It yields the protein CASSRLLSGRDRNEQYF.